One sample yielded the 25 T cell receptor beta chains listed below, sequenced in a study of neurological immune-mediated disorders. TCRdb reprocessed the 5' RACE reads via MiXCR and lists one record per CDR3 protein. The sample holds about 19,000 distinct CDR3 sequences, less than 3.5% seen once. Sequencing was done on a sample of PBMCs. The origin of the receptors is a woman younger than 35 with multiple sclerosis.

This clonotype was found many times. The chain recombines TRBV20-1 with TRBJ2-2, with D possibly matching TRBD2 (6 bases). The CDR3 contains 15 residues. V lost 1 base and J 5 bases, leaving 14 bases between the germline ends. The V gene's germline CDR1 is DFQATT and CDR2 SNEGSKA (reference sequence). DNA for the CDR3: TGCAGTGCTAGAGTTCCTAGCGCTTTGACCGGGGAGCTGTTTTTT. Its translation is CSARVPSALTGELFF.

This clonotype was recorded at least ten times. This rearrangement joins TRBV24-1 to TRBJ2-3; 10 positions agree with TRBD2. Per the germline V gene, CDR1 is KGHDR and CDR2 is SFDVKD. There are 14 residues in the CDR3. V lost 11 bases, J lost 0 bases, and 4 bases stayed unmatched. DNA of the CDR3: TGTGCCATTTCTAGCGGGGGAAGCACAGATACGCAGTATTTT. Its translation: CAISSGGSTDTQYF.

In this sample, this clonotype turned up many times. The chain employs TRBV10-3 and TRBJ1-1; D may be TRBD1 (6 bases). The V gene's germline CDR1 is ENHRY and CDR2 SYGVKD. V lost 4 bases and J lost 0, with 12 bases in between. This CDR3 comprises 15 residues. DNA of the CDR3: TGTGCCATCAGTGGGGGGGACATTTTGAACACTGAAGCTTTCTTT. Translation: CAISGGDILNTEAFF.

This clonotype appeared many times. The genes are TRBV20-1 and TRBJ2-1; a weak D match, TRBD2 (5 bases). The CDR3 runs to 12 residues. Germline V CDR1 and CDR2: DFQATT, SNEGSKA (reference sequence). V shed 6 bases and J shed 8 bases, with 14 bases lying between them. The CDR3 nucleotides are TGCAGTGCGGAAACTAGGGCGGATGAGCAGTTCTTC. Protein product: CSAETRADEQFF.

This clonotype was counted at least ten times. The V gene is TRBV20-1, the J gene TRBJ2-4, with TRBD2 matching over 15 bases. Per germline, CDR1 DFQATT and CDR2 SNEGSKA (reference sequence). This CDR3 contains 16 residues. The V and J ends lost 3 bases and 8 bases, in that order; junction bases with no gene match: 8. The CDR3 region has the DNA TGCAGTGCTAGGGGACTAGCGGGAGGCCCGGGGGACATTCAGTACTTC. Its translation is CSARGLAGGPGDIQYF.

This clonotype has ten or more counts. This chain links TRBV7-2 with TRBJ1-1, with TRBD1 identical over 9 bases. The CDR3 consists of 15 residues. V trimming: 4 bases; J trimming: 3 bases; junction bases outside the gene matches: 6. The V gene's germline CDR1 is SGHTA and CDR2 FQGNSA. The CDR3 is CASSSTGGIHTEAFF. The DNA for the CDR3 is TGTGCCAGCAGCTCGACAGGGGGTATTCACACTGAAGCTTTCTTT. Drawing the rest from reference TRBV7-2 and TRBJ1-1, the complete variable domain is GAGVSQSPSNKVTEKGKDVELRCDPISGHTALYWYRQSLGQGLEFLIYFQGNSAPDKSGLPSDRFSAERTGGSVSTLTIQRTQQEDSAVYLCASSSTGGIHTEAFFGQGTRLTVV.

This clonotype has a handful of counts. It is unclear where the CDR3 begins or ends on the DNA, so no DNA is shown, and the CDR3 is as TCRdb lists it. The rearrangement uses TRBV29-1 and TRBJ1-5. The CDR3 is made up of 13 amino acids, end residues included. The germline V gene has CDR1 SQVTM and CDR2 ANQGSEA. This CDR3 reads CSVGSGSGQPQNF.

This clonotype came up many times. V is TRBV20-1 and J is TRBJ2-7; tentative D call: TRBD1 (5 bases). The V gene lost 1 base and the J gene lost 4 bases, with 11 bases spanning the gap. CDR3 size: 13 residues. The germline gives CDR1 DFQATT, CDR2 SNEGSKA (reference sequence). DNA for the CDR3: TGCAGTGCTAGAGGTAAAGCAGGGTACGAGCAGTACTTC. Amino acid sequence: CSARGKAGYEQYF.

This clonotype has a count of ten or more. The chain recombines TRBV7-8 with TRBJ2-6; D not resolved. Per the germline V gene, CDR1 is SGHVS and CDR2 is FQNEAQ. Trimming removed 2 bases from V and 1 base from J, with 6 bases in between. The CDR3 spans 15 residues. The CDR3 DNA reads TGTGCCAGCAGCTTAATCCGTTCTGGGGCCAACGTCCTGACTTTC. Amino acid sequence: CASSLIRSGANVLTF.

Many counts were recorded for this clonotype. V and J are TRBV2 and TRBJ2-6; 12 positions match TRBD1. Looked up from germline, CDR1 is SNHLY and CDR2 is FYNNEI. The CDR3 covers 15 residues. Trimming cost V 10 bases and J 1 base; bases outside gene matches: 2. For the CDR3, the DNA is TGTGCCACGGGACAGGGGGCTTCTGGGGCCAACGTCCTGACTTTC. Translated, it gives CATGQGASGANVLTF. Full variable domain (outside the CDR3, taken from reference TRBV2 and TRBJ2-6): EPEVTQTPSHQVTQMGQEVILRCVPISNHLYFYWYRQILGQKVEFLVSFYNNEISEKSEIFDDQFSVERPDGSNFTLKIRSTKLEDSAMYFCATGQGASGANVLTFGAGSRLTVL.

This clonotype showed up many times. The rearrangement links TRBV5-5 to TRBJ2-7, with D perhaps matching TRBD1 (6 bases). The ends were cut back, 4 bases at V and 6 bases at J, with 17 bases in the middle. The V gene's germline CDR1 is SGHKS and CDR2 YYEKEE (reference sequence). The CDR3 runs to 14 residues. CDR3 protein: CASSRVTGSGEQYF. The CDR3 coding sequence is TGTGCCAGCAGCCGTGTAACAGGGTCGGGCGAGCAGTACTTC.

Ten or more counts support this clonotype. The J gene is TRBJ2-3, the V gene TRBV6-5; possible D gene TRBD2, 6 bases. Germline V lookup: CDR1 MNHEY, CDR2 SVGAGI. The CDR3 length is 14 residues. V gave up 5 bases and J gave up 6 bases, with 15 bases separating them. The CDR3 sequence is CASSPRLVVDTQYF. CDR3 DNA sequence: TGTGCCAGCAGTCCCCGACTAGTTGTGGATACGCAGTATTTT.

The chain links TRBV9 to TRBJ2-1; D uncertain. There are 20 residues in the CDR3. Deletions cut 0 bases from V and 0 bases from J, with 22 bases between. Per germline, CDR1 SGDLS and CDR2 YYNGEE. The DNA for the CDR3 is TGTGCCAGCAGCGTAGGAGGAAGTCCTAACCCCAGGAGCTCCTACAATGAGCAGTTCTTC. This encodes CASSVGGSPNPRSSYNEQFF.

This clonotype was counted many times. The chain couples TRBV5-1 to TRBJ2-6; possible D gene TRBD2, 5 bases. Per germline, CDR1 SGHRS and CDR2 YFSETQ. Trimming pared 1 base from V and 0 bases from J, leaving 8 bases between. CDR3 length: 16 residues. The CDR3 protein is CASSLSGSSGANVLTF. Written as DNA, the CDR3 is TGCGCCAGCAGCTTGTCTGGGAGCTCTGGGGCCAACGTCCTGACTTTC.

In its sample, this clonotype was seen many times. The CDR3 DNA sequence: TGTGCCAGCAGTTACCTCGGGGGGCGAGACACTGAAGCTTTCTTT. Translated: CASSYLGGRDTEAFF. The chain employs TRBV6-5 and TRBJ1-1, with TRBD1 as a possible D gene (6 bases). Germline lookup yields CDR1 MNHEY and CDR2 SVGAGI. This CDR3 comprises 15 residues. V gave up 2 bases and J gave up 3 bases, with 13 bases separating them.

This clonotype was seen a handful of times. The chain employs TRBV7-2 and TRBJ1-1; D gene unclear. This CDR3 has 13 amino acids. Per germline, CDR1 SGHTA and CDR2 FQGNSA. Trimming pared 2 bases from V and 1 base from J, leaving 5 bases between. CDR3 sequence (DNA): TGTGCCAGCAGCTTATGGGCGAACACTGAAGCTTTCTTT. As protein: CASSLWANTEAFF.

This clonotype was counted at least ten times. V gene TRBV27 combines with J gene TRBJ2-4, with TRBD2 as a possible D gene (6 bases). The CDR3 loop spans 14 amino acids. Germline CDR1 is MNHEY and CDR2 is SMNVEV (reference sequence). Trimming took off 6 bases at V and 3 bases at J, with 12 bases between the two ends. The DNA for the CDR3 is TGTGCCAGCAGCCCAGGGAGGTTCAAAAACATTCAGTACTTC. This encodes CASSPGRFKNIQYF.

This clonotype was observed many times. The chain combines TRBV25-1 with TRBJ2-3, with TRBD1 as a possible D gene (6 bases). V shed 10 bases and J shed 1 base, with 18 bases lying between them. The V gene's germline CDR1 is MGHDK and CDR2 SYGVNS. The CDR3 is 15 amino acids. The CDR3 loop is CANYRVVRGTDTQYF. The CDR3 DNA reads as TGTGCCAATTACAGGGTGGTACGGGGCACAGATACGCAGTATTTT.

This clonotype has a count of ten or more. V usage is TRBV7-2 and J usage is TRBJ2-5; TRBD1 matches at 8 bases. V dropped 5 bases and J dropped 5; count of bases not matched to a gene: 4. Per germline, CDR1 SGHTA and CDR2 FQGNSA. The CDR3 is 13 residues long. CDR3 DNA sequence: TGTGCCAGCAGCGCAGGGGGCGGTGAGACCCAGTACTTC. Residues: CASSAGGGETQYF.

This clonotype appeared many times. This chain joins TRBV7-9 and TRBJ2-3, with 12 bases lining up with TRBD2. With 4 bases clipped from V and 9 bases from J, the junction kept 11 bases outside the gene matches. This CDR3 is 16 amino acids long. Germline-derived CDR1 and CDR2 are SEHNR and FQNEAQ (reference sequence). CDR3 sequence reads: CASSSLASGGAQTQYF. CDR3 bases: TGTGCCAGCAGCTCCCTGGCTAGCGGGGGGGCGCAAACGCAGTATTTT.

This clonotype occurred many times. The rearrangement links TRBV20-1 to TRBJ1-1; 8 bases align to TRBD1. The CDR3 runs to 14 residues. V shed 2 bases, J shed 5 bases, and the junction held 7 bases outside the gene matches. CDR1 is DFQATT, CDR2 SNEGSKA, per germline (reference sequence). CDR3 loop: CSARMQGALTEAFF. The CDR3 region has the DNA TGCAGTGCTAGAATGCAGGGGGCGCTAACTGAAGCTTTCTTT.

Ten or more counts support this clonotype. J is TRBJ2-7 and V is TRBV5-1; D perhaps matches TRBD2 (6 bases). The CDR3 contains 16 residues. From germline, CDR1 is SGHRS and CDR2 YFSETQ. With 0 bases removed from V and 1 base from J, the gap between germline ends came to 14 bases. CDR3 DNA sequence: TGCGCCAGCAGCTTGGGAGGCGGGACGAGATCCTACGAGCAGTACGTC. Protein sequence: CASSLGGGTRSYEQYV.

There are many counts of this clonotype. This chain links TRBV12-3 or TRBV12-4 with TRBJ1-6, with unresolved D. V lost 1 base and J lost 9, with 10 bases in between. The CDR3 contains 14 residues. CDR3 coding DNA: TGTGCCAGCAGTTTAGAGGAGCGGGTTTCACCCCTCCACTTT. Its protein is CASSLEERVSPLHF.

This clonotype came up many times. This sequence joins TRBV27 and TRBJ1-5, with D possibly TRBD1 on 6 matching bases. Looked up from germline, CDR1 is MNHEY and CDR2 is SMNVEV (reference sequence). This CDR3 is 15 amino acids long. The V and J ends lost 3 bases and 5 bases respectively, with 14 bases between them. The CDR3 DNA is TGTGCCAGCAGTTTTTACAGGGAAAGGGATCAGCCCCAGCATTTT. It translates to CASSFYRERDQPQHF.

The table lists this clonotype with many counts. The chain links TRBV7-6 to TRBJ2-7; D tentatively fits TRBD1 or TRBD2 (5 bases each). Germline loops: CDR1 SGHVS, CDR2 FNYEAQ. Trimming pared 8 bases from V and 0 bases from J, leaving 29 bases between. This CDR3 contains 19 residues. CDR3 region: CASGPPKRATLGDSYEQYV. CDR3 coding DNA: TGTGCCAGCGGCCCCCCGAAGCGAGCCACATTGGGGGACTCCTACGAGCAGTACGTC.